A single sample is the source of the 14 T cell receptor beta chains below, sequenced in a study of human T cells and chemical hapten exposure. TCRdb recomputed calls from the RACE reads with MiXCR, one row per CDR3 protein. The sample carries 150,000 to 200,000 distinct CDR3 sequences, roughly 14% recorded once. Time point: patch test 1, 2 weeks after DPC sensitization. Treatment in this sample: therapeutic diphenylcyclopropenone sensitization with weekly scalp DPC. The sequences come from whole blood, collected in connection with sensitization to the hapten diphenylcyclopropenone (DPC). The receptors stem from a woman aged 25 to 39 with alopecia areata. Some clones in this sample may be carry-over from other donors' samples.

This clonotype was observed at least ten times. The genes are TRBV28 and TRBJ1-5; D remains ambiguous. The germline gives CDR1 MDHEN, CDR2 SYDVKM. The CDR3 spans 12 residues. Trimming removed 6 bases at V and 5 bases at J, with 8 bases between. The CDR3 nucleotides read TGTGCCAGCAGCCCTGGGCATCAGCCCCAGCATTTT. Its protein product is CASSPGHQPQHF.

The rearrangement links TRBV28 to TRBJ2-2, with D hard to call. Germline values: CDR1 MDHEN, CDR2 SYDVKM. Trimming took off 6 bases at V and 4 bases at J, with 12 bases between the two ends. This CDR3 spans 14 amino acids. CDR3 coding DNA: TGTGCCAGCAGCGGCCCTGCCAGCACCGGGGAGCTGTTTTTT. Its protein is CASSGPASTGELFF.

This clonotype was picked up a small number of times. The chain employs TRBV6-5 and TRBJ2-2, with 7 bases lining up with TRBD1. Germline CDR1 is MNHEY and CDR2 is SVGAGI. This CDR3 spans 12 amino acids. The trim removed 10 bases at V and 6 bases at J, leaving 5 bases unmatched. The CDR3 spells CATHRGSGELFF. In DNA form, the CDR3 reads TGTGCCACCCACAGGGGTTCCGGGGAGCTGTTTTTT.

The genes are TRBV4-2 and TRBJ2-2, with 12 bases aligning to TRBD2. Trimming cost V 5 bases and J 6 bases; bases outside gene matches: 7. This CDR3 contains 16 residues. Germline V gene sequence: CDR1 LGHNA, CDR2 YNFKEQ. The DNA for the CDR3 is TGTGCCAGCAGCTCAAAGACTAGCGGGAGTCCCGGGGAGCTGTTTTTT. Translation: CASSSKTSGSPGELFF.

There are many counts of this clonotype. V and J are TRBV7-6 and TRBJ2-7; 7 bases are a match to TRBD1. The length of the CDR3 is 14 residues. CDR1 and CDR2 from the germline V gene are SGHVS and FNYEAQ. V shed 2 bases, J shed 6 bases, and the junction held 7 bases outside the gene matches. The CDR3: CASSLRRGGGEQYF. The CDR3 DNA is TGTGCCAGCAGCTTACGTCGAGGGGGCGGCGAGCAGTACTTC.

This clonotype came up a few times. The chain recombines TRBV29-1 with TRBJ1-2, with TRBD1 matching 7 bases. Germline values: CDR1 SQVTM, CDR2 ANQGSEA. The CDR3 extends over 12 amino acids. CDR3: CSANGAGGSYTF. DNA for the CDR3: TGCAGTGCCAACGGGGCAGGGGGTAGCTACACCTTC.

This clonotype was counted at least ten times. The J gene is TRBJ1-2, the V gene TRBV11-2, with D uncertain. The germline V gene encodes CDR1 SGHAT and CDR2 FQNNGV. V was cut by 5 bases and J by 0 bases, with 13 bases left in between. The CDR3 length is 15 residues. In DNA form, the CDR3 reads TGTGCCAGCAGCCCGTACCTCCCAACTAACTATGGCTACACCTTC. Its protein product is CASSPYLPTNYGYTF.

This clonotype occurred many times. The CDR3, as DNA: TGTGCCAGCAGTTTAGGGCCTTGGGAAGAGACCCAGTACTTC. Protein: CASSLGPWEETQYF. The chain links TRBV27 to TRBJ2-5; D is undetermined. Trimming stripped 2 bases from V and 3 bases from J, with 10 bases between. The CDR3 length is 14 residues. Looked up from germline, CDR1 is MNHEY and CDR2 is SMNVEV (reference sequence).

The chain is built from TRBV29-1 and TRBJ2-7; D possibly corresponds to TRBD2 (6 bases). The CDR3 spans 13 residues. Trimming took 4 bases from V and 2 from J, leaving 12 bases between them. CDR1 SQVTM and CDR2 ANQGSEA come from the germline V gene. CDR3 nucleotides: TGCAGCGTTGTGTTGGGAGGTCCCTACGAGCAGTACTTC. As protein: CSVVLGGPYEQYF.

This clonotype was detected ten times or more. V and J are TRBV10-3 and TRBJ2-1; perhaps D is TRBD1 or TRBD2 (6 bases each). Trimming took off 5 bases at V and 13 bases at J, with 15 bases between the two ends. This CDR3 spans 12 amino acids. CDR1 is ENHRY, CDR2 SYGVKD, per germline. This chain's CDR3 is CAISKTGGLQFF. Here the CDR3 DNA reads TGTGCCATCAGTAAGACCGGGGGCCTCCAGTTCTTC.

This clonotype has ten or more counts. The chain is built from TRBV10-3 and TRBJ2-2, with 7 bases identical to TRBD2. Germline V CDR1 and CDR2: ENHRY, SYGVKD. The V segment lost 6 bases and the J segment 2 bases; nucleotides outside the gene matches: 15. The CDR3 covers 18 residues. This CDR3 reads CAISARNGGRANTGELFF. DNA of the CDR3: TGTGCCATCAGCGCCCGAAATGGCGGGAGAGCAAACACCGGGGAGCTGTTTTTT.

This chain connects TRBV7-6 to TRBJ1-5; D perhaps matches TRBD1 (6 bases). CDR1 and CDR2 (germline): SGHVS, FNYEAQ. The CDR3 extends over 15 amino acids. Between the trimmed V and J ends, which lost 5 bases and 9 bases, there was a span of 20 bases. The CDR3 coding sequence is TGTGCCAGCAGCCCTTTCGGGGGCTCTGGCGGGCCCCAGCATTTT. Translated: CASSPFGGSGGPQHF.

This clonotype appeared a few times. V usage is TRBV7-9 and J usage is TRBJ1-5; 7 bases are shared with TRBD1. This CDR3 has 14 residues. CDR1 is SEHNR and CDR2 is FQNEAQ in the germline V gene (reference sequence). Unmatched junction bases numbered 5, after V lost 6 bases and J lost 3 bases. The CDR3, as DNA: TGTGCCAGCAGTCGCGGACAGGACAATCAGCCCCAGCATTTT. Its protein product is CASSRGQDNQPQHF.

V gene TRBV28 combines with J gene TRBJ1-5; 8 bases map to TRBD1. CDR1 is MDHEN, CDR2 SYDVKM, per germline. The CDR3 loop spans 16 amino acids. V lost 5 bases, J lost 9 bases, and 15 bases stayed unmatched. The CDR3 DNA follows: TGTGCCAGCAGTCCCGAACAGGGGGGGAAAAGTGGGCCCCAGCATTTT. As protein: CASSPEQGGKSGPQHF.